This T cell receptor (beta chain) originates from a study of blood T cell repertoires in COVID-19. The wider study: From the United States, Italy and Spain came samples of acute and convalescent COVID-19. T cells, B-cell-depleted T cells, or PBMCs supplied cDNA or gDNA.

The CDR3 spans 14 residues. Looked up from germline, CDR1 is SNHLY and CDR2 is FYNNEI. The trim removed 6 bases at V and 1 base at J, leaving 1 base unmatched. Methods used by the authors: Nucleated cell counts were estimated from reference gene primer amplification. The protocol was immunoSEQ multiplex PCR, while the TCRdb copy is restricted to in-frame clones and leaves out a portion. That table supplies the V and J calls and clone size; D and trimming were determined from the DNA. The data contain 85,000 to 95,000 clones, 75% to 90% of them singletons. This clonotype was sampled from a woman older than 75 with acute or convalescent COVID-19. Sequenced sample: peripheral blood. This chain connects TRBV2 to TRBJ1-1, with 11 bases identical to TRBD1. CDR3 loop: CASRGQGANTEAFF. CDR3 in DNA: TGTGCCAGCAGAGGACAGGGGGCGAACACTGAAGCTTTCTTT.